This TCR beta chain emerged from a study of shared clonotypes between healthy human individuals. Study summary: Aged 18 to 49, the donors were two women and a few men. Points from the study as a whole: Estimated richness was generally greater in naive than memory subsets. Clonotypes not shared had lower generation probabilities than those common to all four donors.

With respect to this clone: The antigen is unknown.

Authors' methods: ImmunoSEQ gave junction-only sequences without quality scores, so filtering differed. Here immunoSEQ multiplex PCR was the method, and the copy in TCRdb shows in-frame clones only, minus some. D and trimming come from the DNA, and the V and J calls and clone size come from that table. The top ten hold roughly 1.7% of the sample, which has about 2.2 million clones, 93% seen once. The CDR3 spans 15 residues. The V and J ends lost 4 bases and 4 bases, in that order; junction bases with no gene match: 8. Germline V lookup: CDR1 SGHVS, CDR2 FQNEAQ. Cells designated naive CD8 were CD45RO-negative and were positively selected for CCR7, with terminally differentiated effector memory CD45RA+ cells excluded.

Sequencing was carried out using naive CD8+ T cells from PBMCs. The receptor comes from a young man in good health. Some clones in this sample may be carry-over from other donors' samples. V gene TRBV7-8 combines with J gene TRBJ2-5; 8 bases line up with TRBD2. CDR3 sequence: CASSSPAGVGETQYF. CDR3 DNA: TGTGCCAGCAGCTCCCCAGCGGGAGTGGGAGAGACCCAGTACTTC.